Each of the 25 T cell receptor beta chains below was sequenced from the same sample in a study of CD8 T cells in ankylosing spondylitis. One entry per CDR3 protein, called by TCRdb with MiXCR from the 5' RACE reads. This sample yields over 150,000 distinct CDR3 sequences, of which over 15% are seen a single time; roughly 4% belongs to the top ten. Sequencing input: blood, either unsorted or a sorted T cell fraction (not recorded which). Source of these receptors: a male donor under 30 with ankylosing spondylitis or in good health (not recorded which).

This clonotype was detected many times. V usage is TRBV3-1 and J usage is TRBJ2-1; D might be TRBD1 (6 bases). This CDR3 contains 11 residues. The ends were cut back, 7 bases at V and 9 bases at J, with 10 bases in the middle. Germline CDR1 LGHDT, CDR2 YNNKEL (reference sequence). The CDR3 is CASTTGGEQFF. The CDR3 bases are TGTGCCAGCACGACAGGCGGTGAGCAGTTCTTC.

Ten or more counts support this clonotype. The chain recombines TRBV5-1 with TRBJ2-7, with D possibly TRBD2 on 6 matching bases. The CDR3 consists of 16 residues. Germline CDR1 and CDR2: SGHRS and YFSETQ. V lost 4 bases and J lost 1, with 18 bases in between. The CDR3 nucleotides are TGCGCCAGCAGCCAGTGGGCGACGGGAGATTCCTACGAGCAGTACTTC. It encodes CASSQWATGDSYEQYF.

At least ten counts were recorded for this clonotype. This rearrangement joins TRBV29-1 to TRBJ1-3, with no clear D. The CDR3 sequence is 13 residues long. Germline assignment: CDR1 SQVTM and CDR2 ANQGSEA. Deletions cut 4 bases from V and 4 bases from J, with 11 bases between. CDR3 in DNA: TGCAGCGTTGCAGTACTAGGCGGAAACACCATATATTTT. This translates into CSVAVLGGNTIYF.

The CDR3 here is CSVERGANTEAFF. CDR3 coding DNA: TGCAGCGTTGAAAGGGGGGCGAACACTGAAGCTTTCTTT. The rearrangement uses TRBV29-1 and TRBJ1-1; D perhaps matches TRBD1 (6 bases). The germline V and J ends were trimmed by 2 bases and 1 base, with 8 bases remaining between them. The CDR3 runs to 13 residues. Germline CDR1 is SQVTM and CDR2 is ANQGSEA.

The count of this clonotype is one. The chain couples TRBV12-3 or TRBV12-4 to TRBJ2-1; 10 nucleotides align to TRBD2. The CDR3 has 16 residues. V shed 5 bases and J 4 bases; nucleotides not matched to a gene: 8. The CDR3 DNA is TGTGCCAGCAGTCCCCGAGGAGCGGGAGGGTACAATGAGCAGTTCTTC. Translating gives CASSPRGAGGYNEQFF.

The CDR3 DNA sequence: TGTGCCAGCTCGGTATCCGATACGCAGTATTTT. It encodes CASSVSDTQYF. The genes are TRBV28 and TRBJ2-3, with D unclear. V lost 8 bases and J 6 bases, leaving 9 bases between the germline ends. CDR1 is MDHEN, CDR2 SYDVKM, per germline. The CDR3 extends over 11 amino acids.

This clonotype has only a few counts. This sequence joins TRBV7-7 and TRBJ2-1; the D is unclear. Trimming shortened V by 1 base and J by 9 bases, and 10 bases separated the two germline ends. This CDR3 has 13 amino acids. Germline loops: CDR1 SSHAT, CDR2 FNYEAQ (reference sequence). CDR3 DNA: TGTGCCAGCAGCTTAGATCGTTCGGGTGAGCAGTTCTTC. It encodes CASSLDRSGEQFF.

This clonotype has at least ten counts. V gene TRBV12-3 or TRBV12-4 combines with J gene TRBJ1-2, with D possibly TRBD1 on 6 matching bases. The CDR3 is 12 amino acids. Trimming removed 9 bases from V and 7 bases from J, with 15 bases in between. CDR3 nucleotides: TGTGCCAGTACAGGGCCCGGGGTTGGCTACACCTTC. This sequence encodes CASTGPGVGYTF.

V usage is TRBV6-2 or TRBV6-3 and J usage is TRBJ2-1; D not certain. Germline values: CDR1 MNHEY, CDR2 SVGEGT. CDR3 length: 11 residues. V was shortened by 6 bases and J by 6 bases, with 6 bases between the two germline ends. DNA of the CDR3: TGTGCCAGCAGACTGGGCAATGAGCAGTTCTTC. It is translated as CASRLGNEQFF.

This clonotype was recorded at least ten times. The V call is TRBV12-3 or TRBV12-4, the J call TRBJ2-7; TRBD2 might be the D (6 bases). The V and J ends lost 3 bases and 4 bases respectively, with 22 bases between them. This CDR3 contains 17 residues. In DNA, the CDR3 is TGTGCCAGCAGTTTTCTCGCAGGCCCCCGGGAGCGGTACGAGCAGTACTTC. Translation: CASSFLAGPRERYEQYF.

In this sample, this clonotype turned up many times. The rearrangement joins TRBV28 to TRBJ1-3; 8 bases match TRBD1. This CDR3 has 16 residues. The V gene end was trimmed by 5 bases and the J gene end by 0 bases; junction bases not matched to a gene: 6. Looked up from germline, CDR1 is MDHEN and CDR2 is SYDVKM. The CDR3 spells CASSTQGQDSGNTIYF. CDR3 bases: TGTGCCAGCAGTACACAGGGACAGGACTCTGGAAACACCATATATTTT.

This clonotype was seen at least ten times. This sequence joins TRBV27 and TRBJ2-3; 7 bases align to TRBD1. This CDR3 spans 15 amino acids. The V gene end was trimmed by 5 bases and the J gene end by 2 bases; junction bases not matched to a gene: 7. The germline gives CDR1 MNHEY, CDR2 SMNVEV (reference sequence). CDR3 sequence: CASSPGTANTDTQYF. For the CDR3, the DNA is TGTGCCAGCAGTCCTGGGACAGCCAACACAGATACGCAGTATTTT.

At least ten counts were recorded for this clonotype. This rearrangement joins TRBV12-3 or TRBV12-4 to TRBJ2-1; a weak D match, TRBD2 (7 bases). CDR3 length equals 16 residues. V lost 8 bases to trimming and J lost 7 bases, with 24 bases between them. The CDR3 DNA reads TGTGCCAGCTCCTTTTTAGGGGGGACTATAGTAAATGAGCAGTTCTTC. Its translation is CASSFLGGTIVNEQFF.

This clonotype was picked up many times. J is TRBJ1-5 and V is TRBV27; D gene uncertain. The CDR3 consists of 15 residues. Trimming took 1 base from V and 3 from J, leaving 10 bases between them. Per germline, CDR1 MNHEY and CDR2 SMNVEV (reference sequence). The CDR3 reads CASSLYSSANQPQHF. CDR3 nucleotides: TGTGCCAGCAGTTTATACAGTTCTGCCAATCAGCCCCAGCATTTT.

The chain joins TRBV11-3 to TRBJ2-1; D may be TRBD1 (5 bases). CDR1 is SGHNT and CDR2 is YENEEA in the germline V gene. The CDR3 covers 15 residues. Trimming cost V 3 bases and J 9 bases, with 18 bases left between them. The CDR3 spells CASSFRAFFSSEQFF. For the CDR3, the DNA is TGTGCCAGCAGCTTCAGGGCGTTTTTCTCGAGTGAGCAGTTCTTC.

This clonotype was counted many times. The rearrangement uses TRBV10-3 and TRBJ2-5; D call uncertain. Trimming cost V 6 bases and J 5 bases, with 10 bases left between them. Per germline, CDR1 ENHRY and CDR2 SYGVKD. The CDR3 consists of 12 residues. As DNA, the CDR3 is TGTGCCATCAGAAGAGAGGAGGAGACCCAGTACTTC. Protein: CAIRREEETQYF.

This clonotype occurred many times. The chain links TRBV10-3 to TRBJ1-2; D may be TRBD1 (5 bases). Germline CDR1 and CDR2: ENHRY and SYGVKD. The length of the CDR3 is 13 residues. Trimming removed 3 bases from V and 4 bases from J, with 9 bases in between. Here the CDR3 DNA reads TGTGCCATCAGTGACCATGGGGGCTATGGCTACACCTTC. This gives the protein CAISDHGGYGYTF.

On this clonotype: A single base separates this from a much larger clone, so it may be a read error. The conserved closing phenylalanine or tryptophan is absent in this CDR3, likely reflecting a read error. V usage is TRBV30 and J usage is TRBJ2-1; TRBD2 matches at 11 bases. V trimming: 5 bases; J trimming: 9 bases; junction bases outside the gene matches: 6. From germline, CDR1 is GTSNPN and CDR2 SVGIG (reference sequence). This CDR3 region has 13 residues. CDR3 sequence reads: CAWDLAGGGEQFS. DNA of the CDR3: TGTGCCTGGGATCTAGCGGGGGGCGGTGAGCAGTTCTCC.

This clonotype has a count of ten or more. The chain combines TRBV29-1 with TRBJ2-5; D may match TRBD1 or TRBD2 (5 bases each). Germline-derived CDR1 and CDR2 are SQVTM and ANQGSEA. This CDR3 contains 14 residues. Trimming left V 3 bases short and J 1 base short, with 12 bases between. CDR3 nucleotide sequence: TGCAGCGTTGATGGTATGAGGGGCCAAGAGACCCAGTACTTC. This sequence encodes CSVDGMRGQETQYF.

This clonotype appeared a few times. The chain employs TRBV6-2 or TRBV6-3 and TRBJ2-1; D is uncertain. Germline assignment: CDR1 MNHEY and CDR2 SVGEGT. Trimming took 0 bases from V and 7 from J, leaving 13 bases between them. CDR3 length: 15 residues. The CDR3 spells CASSYSMGLGNEQFF. The DNA of the CDR3 is TGTGCCAGCAGTTACTCGATGGGTCTCGGTAATGAGCAGTTCTTC.

This clonotype was seen at least ten times. V usage is TRBV5-1 and J usage is TRBJ2-3; TRBD2 matches 14 bases. Germline lookup yields CDR1 SGHRS and CDR2 YFSETQ. CDR3 length: 22 residues. V shed 4 bases and J 1 base; nucleotides not matched to a gene: 20. CDR3 nucleotide sequence: TGCGCCAGCAGCCCGAGGCCCCTCTCCGGGACTAGCGGGAGACGTGGCACAGATACGCAGTATTTT. It codes for CASSPRPLSGTSGRRGTDTQYF.

In its sample, this clonotype was seen many times. The chain links TRBV15 to TRBJ2-1, with 8 nucleotides matching TRBD2. The trim removed 0 bases at V and 2 bases at J, leaving 6 bases unmatched. The CDR3 spans 17 residues. CDR1 LNHNV and CDR2 YYDKDF come from the germline V gene (reference sequence). CDR3 nucleotide sequence: TGTGCCACCAGCAGAGATGGGATGACTAGCGCCTACAATGAGCAGTTCTTC. It codes for CATSRDGMTSAYNEQFF.

This clonotype was found many times. The chain joins TRBV5-1 to TRBJ1-4; no clear D. V was clipped by 4 bases and J by 8 bases, with 12 bases between them. The CDR3 sequence is 13 residues long. Germline CDR1 and CDR2: SGHRS and YFSETQ. CDR3 DNA sequence: TGCGCCAGCAGCAACCAACAAGGGGAAAAACTGTTTTTT. Translating gives CASSNQQGEKLFF.

There are many counts of this clonotype. The chain couples TRBV27 to TRBJ1-5; D gene unclear. Deletions cut 1 base from V and 5 bases from J, with 9 bases between. CDR1 MNHEY and CDR2 SMNVEV come from the germline V gene (reference sequence). This CDR3 region has 14 residues. CDR3: CASSLYRADQPQHF. CDR3 in DNA: TGTGCCAGCAGTTTATATAGGGCCGATCAGCCCCAGCATTTT.

The V gene is TRBV7-9, the J gene TRBJ2-1, with 10 bases matching TRBD1. The CDR3 loop spans 16 amino acids. The ends lost 1 base at V and 3 bases at J; junction bases unmatched: 3. Germline CDR1 and CDR2: SEHNR and FQNEAQ (reference sequence). CDR3 loop: CASSLDGQGVYNEQFF. The CDR3 DNA follows: TGTGCCAGCAGCTTAGACGGACAGGGGGTCTACAATGAGCAGTTCTTC.